The 14 T cell receptor beta chains below come from one sample, sequenced in a study of regulatory T cells in long-lasting Graves disease. The time point: newly diagnosed GD, antithyroid drugs for less than 3 months. Scientists built the TCR library using RNA that was extracted from PBMCs. Building of the TCR beta libraries involved iRepertoire HTBI primers and Arm-PCR of CDR3 regions. Each CDR3 protein gets one entry after TCRdb re-called the multiplex PCR reads with MiXCR. This sample yields about 450,000 distinct CDR3 sequences, of which around 13% are seen a single time; around a sixth belongs to the top ten. These data were likewise used in another study, on T cells in Graves' hyperthyroidism and ophthalmopathy.

The material sequenced was peripheral blood mononuclear cells (PBMCs), taken at new diagnosis, from a patient treated with antithyroid drugs. These receptors were obtained from a woman aged 50 to 60 with Graves disease.

In its sample, this clonotype was seen a few times. This rearrangement joins TRBV27 to TRBJ2-7; 7 bases fit TRBD1. CDR1 MNHEY and CDR2 SMNVEV come from the germline V gene (reference sequence). The junction had 5 bases not matched to a gene; V was cut back by 8 bases and J by 4 bases. This CDR3 contains 12 residues. The CDR3 sequence is CASQTGSYEQYF. The CDR3 coding sequence is TGTGCCAGCCAGACAGGGAGTTACGAGCAGTACTTC.

The V call is TRBV20-1, the J call TRBJ2-3; D is perhaps TRBD2 (6 bases). The V gene lost 1 base and the J gene lost 4 bases, with 9 bases spanning the gap. Germline V gene sequence: CDR1 DFQATT, CDR2 SNEGSKA (reference sequence). There are 13 residues in the CDR3. In DNA form, the CDR3 reads TGCAGTGCTAGAGGAGCGGGCCCAGATACGCAGTATTTT. It is translated as CSARGAGPDTQYF.

The table lists this clonotype with many counts. This chain connects TRBV30 to TRBJ1-5; D gene uncertain. Germline CDR1 reads GTSNPN; CDR2 reads SVGIG (reference sequence). This CDR3 comprises 15 residues. Trimming pared 0 bases from V and 3 bases from J, leaving 12 bases between. The CDR3, as DNA: TGTGCCTGGAGTGTGTCGGGAGGGAACAATCAGCCCCAGCATTTT. Its translation is CAWSVSGGNNQPQHF.

In its sample, this clonotype was seen a few times. This sequence joins TRBV30 and TRBJ2-1, with 10 bases matching TRBD1. Germline assignment: CDR1 GTSNPN and CDR2 SVGIG (reference sequence). The CDR3 is 12 residues long. V gave up 2 bases and J gave up 15 bases; unmatched junction bases: 7. The CDR3 sequence: CAWSFATGGMFF. CDR3 DNA sequence: TGTGCCTGGAGTTTCGCGACAGGGGGCATGTTCTTC.

This clonotype was seen at least ten times. The chain combines TRBV19 with TRBJ2-1, with 11 bases lining up with TRBD2. The germline V gene has CDR1 LNHDA and CDR2 SQIVND (reference sequence). Unmatched junction bases numbered 11, after V lost 5 bases and J lost 2 bases. The CDR3 consists of 18 residues. The CDR3 region is CASSPGTSGQDPYNEQFF. The CDR3, as DNA: TGTGCCAGTAGTCCCGGGACTAGCGGCCAAGACCCCTACAATGAGCAGTTCTTC.

Ten or more counts support this clonotype. The rearrangement uses TRBV7-2 and TRBJ2-7, with a tentative D call TRBD1 (6 bases). Germline assignment: CDR1 SGHTA and CDR2 FQGNSA. V was shortened by 5 bases and J by 4 bases, with 12 bases between the two germline ends. The CDR3 contains 13 residues. The CDR3 nucleotides read TGTGCCAGCAGCCTCCTGGACAGTTACGAGCAGTACTTC. It yields the protein CASSLLDSYEQYF.

This clonotype was observed a few times. The genes are TRBV3-1 and TRBJ2-1; possibly TRBD2 for D (5 bases). CDR3 size: 14 residues. The germline gives CDR1 LGHDT, CDR2 YNNKEL (reference sequence). Trimming took 5 bases from V and 4 from J, leaving 12 bases between them. The DNA for the CDR3 is TGTGCCAGCAGCGACCCTGGACTGTACAATGAGCAGTTCTTC. Amino acids: CASSDPGLYNEQFF.

The chain links TRBV20-1 to TRBJ2-1; possibly TRBD1 or TRBD2 for D (7 bases each). Germline CDR1 DFQATT, CDR2 SNEGSKA (reference sequence). The CDR3 is 14 amino acids. The V end was cut by 6 bases, the J end by 0 bases, with 12 bases between. In nucleotides, the CDR3 is TGCAGTGCCAGGGGGGGCGCCTCCTACAATGAGCAGTTCTTC. It codes for CSARGGASYNEQFF.

This clonotype was seen many times. The chain employs TRBV30 and TRBJ2-3; 11 bases map to TRBD2. CDR3 size: 14 residues. Looked up from germline, CDR1 is GTSNPN and CDR2 is SVGIG (reference sequence). The V and J ends lost 3 bases and 4 bases, in that order; junction bases with no gene match: 3. The CDR3 coding sequence is TGTGCCTGGAGCCTAGCGGGAGGCGCAGATACGCAGTATTTT. This gives the protein CAWSLAGGADTQYF.

The chain employs TRBV10-3 and TRBJ2-3; 7 bases align to TRBD2. The CDR3 consists of 14 residues. V lost 6 bases and J lost 0; bases outside the gene matches: 3. Germline V CDR1 and CDR2: ENHRY, SYGVKD. CDR3 bases: TGTGCCATCAGGCCGGGGGGAAGCACAGATACGCAGTATTTT. Protein sequence: CAIRPGGSTDTQYF.

This clonotype has at least ten counts. V usage is TRBV6-5 and J usage is TRBJ2-1, with D unresolved. Trimming took off 0 bases at V and 10 bases at J, with 10 bases between the two ends. CDR1 MNHEY and CDR2 SVGAGI come from the germline V gene. CDR3 length: 13 residues. CDR3 DNA sequence: TGTGCCAGCAGTTACTCGGCATTTAGGGAGCAGTTCTTC. Amino acids: CASSYSAFREQFF.

This clonotype has just a few counts. The chain is built from TRBV19 and TRBJ2-1; no clear D gene. CDR1 LNHDA and CDR2 SQIVND come from the germline V gene (reference sequence). The CDR3 runs 14 residues. V gave up 4 bases and J gave up 8 bases, with 15 bases separating them. This chain's CDR3 is CASSTGPIGYEQFF. DNA of the CDR3: TGTGCCAGTAGTACCGGGCCCATTGGATATGAGCAGTTCTTC.

This clonotype was recorded at least ten times. The chain joins TRBV6-1 to TRBJ2-1; 15 nucleotides agree with TRBD2. The CDR3 runs to 16 residues. Germline values: CDR1 MNHNS, CDR2 SASEGT. V shed 4 bases and J 2 bases; nucleotides not matched to a gene: 0. Here the CDR3 DNA reads TGTGCCAGCAGTGGGACTAGCGGGAGGGCCTACAATGAGCAGTTCTTC. Translating it yields CASSGTSGRAYNEQFF.

In its sample, this clonotype was seen a few times. The gene calls are TRBV7-3 and TRBJ2-1; 16 nucleotides agree with TRBD2. In germline, CDR1 is SGHTA, CDR2 FQGTGA. This CDR3 has 19 residues. The V segment lost 1 base and the J segment 5 bases; nucleotides outside the gene matches: 8. The DNA for the CDR3 is TGTGCCAGCAGCTTAAACCCCCCGGGACTAGCGGGAGGGGACAATGAGCAGTTCTTC. This gives the protein CASSLNPPGLAGGDNEQFF.